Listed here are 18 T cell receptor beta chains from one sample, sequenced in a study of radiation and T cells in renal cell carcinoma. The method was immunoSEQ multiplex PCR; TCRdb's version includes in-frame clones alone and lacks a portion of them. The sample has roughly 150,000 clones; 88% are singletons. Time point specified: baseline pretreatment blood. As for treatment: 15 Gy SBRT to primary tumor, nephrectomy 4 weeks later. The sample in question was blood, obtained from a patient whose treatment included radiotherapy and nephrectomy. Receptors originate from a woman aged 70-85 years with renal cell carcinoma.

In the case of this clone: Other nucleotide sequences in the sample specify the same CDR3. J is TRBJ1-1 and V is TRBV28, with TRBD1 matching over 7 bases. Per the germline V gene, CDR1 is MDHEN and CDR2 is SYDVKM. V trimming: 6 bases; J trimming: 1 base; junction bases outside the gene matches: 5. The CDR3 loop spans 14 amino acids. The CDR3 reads CASRPGTANTEAFF. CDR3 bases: TGTGCCAGCAGGCCCGGGACAGCGAACACTGAAGCTTTCTTT.

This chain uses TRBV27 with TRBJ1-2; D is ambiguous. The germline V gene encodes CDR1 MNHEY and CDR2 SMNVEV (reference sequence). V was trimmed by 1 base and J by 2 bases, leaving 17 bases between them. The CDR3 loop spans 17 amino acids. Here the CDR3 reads CASSLFGSPAQNYGYTF. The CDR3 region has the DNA TGTGCCAGCAGTTTATTTGGCTCTCCGGCCCAAAACTATGGCTACACCTTC.

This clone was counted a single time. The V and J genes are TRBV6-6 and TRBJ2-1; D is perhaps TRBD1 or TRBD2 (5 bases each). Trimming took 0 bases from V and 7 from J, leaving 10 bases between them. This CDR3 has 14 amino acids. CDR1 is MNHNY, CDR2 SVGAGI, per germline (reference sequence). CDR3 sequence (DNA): TGTGCCAGCAGTTACTCGGGGGTTCCAAATGAGCAGTTCTTC. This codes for CASSYSGVPNEQFF.

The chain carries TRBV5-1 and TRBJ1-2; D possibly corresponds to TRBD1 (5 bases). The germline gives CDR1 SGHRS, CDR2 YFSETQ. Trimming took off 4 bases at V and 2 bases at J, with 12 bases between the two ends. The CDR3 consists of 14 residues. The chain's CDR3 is CASSRDGTNYGYTF. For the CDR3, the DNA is TGCGCCAGCAGCCGGGACGGAACGAACTATGGCTACACCTTC.

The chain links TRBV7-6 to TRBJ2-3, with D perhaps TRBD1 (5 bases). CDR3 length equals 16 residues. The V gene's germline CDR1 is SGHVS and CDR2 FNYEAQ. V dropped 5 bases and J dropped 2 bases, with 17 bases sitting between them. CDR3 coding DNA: TGTGCCAGCAGCCCCTACTCCCAGGGCTCCACAGATACGCAGTATTTT. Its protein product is CASSPYSQGSTDTQYF.

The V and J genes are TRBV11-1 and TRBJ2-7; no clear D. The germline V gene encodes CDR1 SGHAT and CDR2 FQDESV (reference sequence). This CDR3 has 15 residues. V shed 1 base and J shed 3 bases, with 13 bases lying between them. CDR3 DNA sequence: TGTGCCAGCAGCTTAGACGTAGGTTTTGGCTACGAGCAGTACTTC. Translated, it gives CASSLDVGFGYEQYF. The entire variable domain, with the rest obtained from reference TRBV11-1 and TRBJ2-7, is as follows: EAEVAQSPRYKITEKSQAVAFWCDPISGHATLYWYRQILGQGPELLVQFQDESVVDDSQLPKDRFSAERLKGVDSTLKIQPAELGDSAMYLCASSLDVGFGYEQYFGPGTRLTVT.

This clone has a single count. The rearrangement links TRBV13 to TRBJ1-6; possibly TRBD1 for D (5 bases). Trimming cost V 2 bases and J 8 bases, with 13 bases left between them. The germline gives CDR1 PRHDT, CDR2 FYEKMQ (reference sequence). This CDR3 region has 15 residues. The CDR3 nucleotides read TGTGCCAGCAGCTTATCCGGGGGTCGTCATTCACCCCTCCACTTT. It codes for CASSLSGGRHSPLHF.

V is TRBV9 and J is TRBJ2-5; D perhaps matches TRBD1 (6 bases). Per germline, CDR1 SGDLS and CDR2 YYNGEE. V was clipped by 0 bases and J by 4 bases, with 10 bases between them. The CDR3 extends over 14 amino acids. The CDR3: CASSVGAGAETQYF. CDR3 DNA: TGTGCCAGCAGCGTAGGGGCAGGGGCAGAGACCCAGTACTTC. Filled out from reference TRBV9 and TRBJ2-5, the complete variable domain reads DSGVTQTPKHLITATGQRVTLRCSPRSGDLSVYWYQQSLDQGLQFLIQYYNGEERAKGNILERFSAQQFPDLHSELNLSSLELGDSALYFCASSVGAGAETQYFGPGTRLLVL.

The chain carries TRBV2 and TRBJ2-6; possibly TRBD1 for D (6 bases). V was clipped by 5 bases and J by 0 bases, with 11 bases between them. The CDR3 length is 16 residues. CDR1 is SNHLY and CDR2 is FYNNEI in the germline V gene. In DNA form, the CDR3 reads TGTGCCAGCAGTTTGACAGGTTTCTCTGGGGCCAACGTCCTGACTTTC. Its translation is CASSLTGFSGANVLTF. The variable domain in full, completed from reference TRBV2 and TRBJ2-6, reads EPEVTQTPSHQVTQMGQEVILRCVPISNHLYFYWYRQILGQKVEFLVSFYNNEISEKSEIFDDQFSVERPDGSNFTLKIRSTKLEDSAMYFCASSLTGFSGANVLTFGAGSRLTVL.

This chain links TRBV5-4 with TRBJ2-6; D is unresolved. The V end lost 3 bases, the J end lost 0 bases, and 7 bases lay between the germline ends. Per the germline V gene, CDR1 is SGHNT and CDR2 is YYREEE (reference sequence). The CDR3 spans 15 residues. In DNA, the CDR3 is TGTGCCAGCAGCTCCTACAGCTCTGGGGCCAACGTCCTGACTTTC. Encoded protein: CASSSYSSGANVLTF.

In DNA, the CDR3 is TGTGCCAGCCATAGCGGGTCCTACAATGAGCAGTTCTTC. Translation: CASHSGSYNEQFF. The chain joins TRBV6-5 to TRBJ2-1; 7 nucleotides match TRBD2. Germline V gene data show CDR1 as MNHEY and CDR2 as SVGAGI. J gave up 1 base and V 8 bases, and 2 bases lay outside the gene matches. The CDR3 runs 13 residues.

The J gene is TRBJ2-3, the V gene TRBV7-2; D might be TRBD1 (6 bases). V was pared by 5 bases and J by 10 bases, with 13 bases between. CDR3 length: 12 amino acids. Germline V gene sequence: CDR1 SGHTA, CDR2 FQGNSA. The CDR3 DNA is TGTGCCAGCAGCACAGGGAAGGGCGCGCAGTATTTT. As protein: CASSTGKGAQYF.

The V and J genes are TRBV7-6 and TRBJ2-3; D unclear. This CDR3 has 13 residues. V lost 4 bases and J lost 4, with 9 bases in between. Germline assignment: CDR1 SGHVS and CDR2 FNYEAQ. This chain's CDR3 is CASSSSGPDTQYF. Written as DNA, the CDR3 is TGTGCCAGCAGCTCTTCTGGGCCAGATACGCAGTATTTT. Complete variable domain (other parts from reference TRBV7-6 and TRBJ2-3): GAGVSQSPRYKVTKRGQDVALRCDPISGHVSLYWYRQALGQGPEFLTYFNYEAQQDKSGLPNDRFSAERPEGSISTLTIQRTEQRDSAMYRCASSSSGPDTQYFGPGTRLTVL.

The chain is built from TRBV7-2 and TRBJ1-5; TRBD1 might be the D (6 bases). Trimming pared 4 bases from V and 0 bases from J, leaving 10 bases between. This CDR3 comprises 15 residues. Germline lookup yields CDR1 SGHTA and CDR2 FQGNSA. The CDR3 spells CASSSQGYSNQPQHF. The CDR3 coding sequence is TGTGCCAGCAGCTCACAGGGCTATAGCAATCAGCCCCAGCATTTT.

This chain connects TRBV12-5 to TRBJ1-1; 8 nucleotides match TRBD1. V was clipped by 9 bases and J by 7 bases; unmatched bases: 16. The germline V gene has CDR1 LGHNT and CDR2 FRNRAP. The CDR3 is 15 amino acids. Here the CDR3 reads CASTPDQGARYEAFF. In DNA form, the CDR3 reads TGTGCTAGCACTCCAGATCAGGGGGCAAGATATGAAGCTTTCTTT. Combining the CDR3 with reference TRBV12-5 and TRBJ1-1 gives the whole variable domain DARVTQTPRHKVTEMGQEVTMRCQPILGHNTVFWYRQTMMQGLELLAYFRNRAPLDDSGMPKDRFSAEMPDATLATLKIQPSEPRDSAVYFCASTPDQGARYEAFFGQGTRLTVV.

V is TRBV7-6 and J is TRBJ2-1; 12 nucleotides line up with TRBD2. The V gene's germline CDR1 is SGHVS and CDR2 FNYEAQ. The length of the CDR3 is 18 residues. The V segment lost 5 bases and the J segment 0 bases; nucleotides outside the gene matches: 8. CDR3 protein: CASSPRTSGASSYNEQFF. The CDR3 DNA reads TGTGCCAGCAGCCCCCGGACTAGCGGGGCCAGCTCCTACAATGAGCAGTTCTTC.

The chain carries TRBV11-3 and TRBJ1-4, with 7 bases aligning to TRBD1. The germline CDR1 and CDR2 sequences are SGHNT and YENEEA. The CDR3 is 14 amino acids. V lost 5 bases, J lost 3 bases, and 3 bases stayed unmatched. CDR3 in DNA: TGTGCCAGCAGCCTTGGACAGGCTAATGAAAAACTGTTTTTT. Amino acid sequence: CASSLGQANEKLFF.

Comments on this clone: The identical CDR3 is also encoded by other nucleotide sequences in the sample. The chain's CDR3 is CAISESGGYEQYF. The CDR3 DNA reads as TGTGCCATCAGTGAGTCCGGGGGCTACGAGCAGTACTTC. The J gene is TRBJ2-7, the V gene TRBV10-3; tentatively, D is TRBD2 (6 bases). Germline values: CDR1 ENHRY, CDR2 SYGVKD. The ends were cut back, 0 bases at V and 3 bases at J, with 6 bases in the middle. The CDR3 runs to 13 residues.